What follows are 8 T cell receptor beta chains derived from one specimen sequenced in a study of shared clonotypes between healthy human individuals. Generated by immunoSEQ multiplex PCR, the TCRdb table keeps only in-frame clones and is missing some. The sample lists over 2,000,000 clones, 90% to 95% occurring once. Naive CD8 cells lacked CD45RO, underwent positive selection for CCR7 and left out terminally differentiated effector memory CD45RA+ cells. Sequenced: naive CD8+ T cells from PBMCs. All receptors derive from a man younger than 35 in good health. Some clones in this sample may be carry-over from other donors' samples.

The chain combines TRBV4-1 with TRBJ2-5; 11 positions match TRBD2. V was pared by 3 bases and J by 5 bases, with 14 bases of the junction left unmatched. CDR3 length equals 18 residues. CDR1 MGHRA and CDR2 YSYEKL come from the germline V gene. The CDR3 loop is CASSHTLPLAGDWETQYF. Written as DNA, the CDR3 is TGCGCCAGCAGCCACACCCTCCCACTAGCGGGAGATTGGGAGACCCAGTACTTC.

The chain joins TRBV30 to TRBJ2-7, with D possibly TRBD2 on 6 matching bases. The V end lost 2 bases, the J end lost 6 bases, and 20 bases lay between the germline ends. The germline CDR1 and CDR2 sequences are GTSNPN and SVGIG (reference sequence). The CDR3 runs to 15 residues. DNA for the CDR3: TGTGCCTGGAGTTCACCCCCTGGAGGGAGAGGCGAGCAGTACTTC. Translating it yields CAWSSPPGGRGEQYF.

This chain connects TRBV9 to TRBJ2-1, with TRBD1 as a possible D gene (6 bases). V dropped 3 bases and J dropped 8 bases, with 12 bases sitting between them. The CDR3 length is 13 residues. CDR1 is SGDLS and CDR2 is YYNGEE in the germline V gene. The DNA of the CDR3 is TGTGCCAGCAGCGGCAACAGGGACCATGAGCAGTTCTTC. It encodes CASSGNRDHEQFF.

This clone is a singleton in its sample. This CDR3 is CASTWLAGDNYEQYF. In DNA, the CDR3 is TGTGCCAGCACGTGGCTAGCGGGTGACAATTACGAGCAGTACTTC. The J gene is TRBJ2-7, the V gene TRBV7-2; 8 bases line up with TRBD2. CDR3 length equals 15 residues. Germline CDR1 and CDR2: SGHTA and FQGNSA. With V trimmed by 7 bases and J by 4 bases, 12 bases remained unmatched.

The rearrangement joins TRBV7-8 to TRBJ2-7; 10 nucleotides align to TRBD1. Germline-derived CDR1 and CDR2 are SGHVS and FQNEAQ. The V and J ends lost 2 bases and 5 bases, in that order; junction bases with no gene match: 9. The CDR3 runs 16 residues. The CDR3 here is CASSLRTGTGVDEQYF. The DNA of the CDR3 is TGTGCCAGCAGCTTAAGAACCGGGACAGGGGTCGACGAGCAGTACTTC.

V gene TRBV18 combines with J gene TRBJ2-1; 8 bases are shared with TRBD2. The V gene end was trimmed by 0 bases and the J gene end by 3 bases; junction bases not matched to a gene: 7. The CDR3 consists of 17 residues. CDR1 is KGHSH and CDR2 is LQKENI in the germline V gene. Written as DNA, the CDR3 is TGTGCCAGCTCACCACCCCTCCTAGCGGGTATCTACAATGAGCAGTTCTTC. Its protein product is CASSPPLLAGIYNEQFF.

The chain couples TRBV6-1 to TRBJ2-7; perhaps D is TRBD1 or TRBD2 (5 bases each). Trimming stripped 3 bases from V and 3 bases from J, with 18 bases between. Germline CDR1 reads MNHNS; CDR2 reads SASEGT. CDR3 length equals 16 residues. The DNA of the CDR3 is TGTGCCAGCAGTGACCCGCAGGGACGAAGACACTACGAGCAGTACTTC. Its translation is CASSDPQGRRHYEQYF.

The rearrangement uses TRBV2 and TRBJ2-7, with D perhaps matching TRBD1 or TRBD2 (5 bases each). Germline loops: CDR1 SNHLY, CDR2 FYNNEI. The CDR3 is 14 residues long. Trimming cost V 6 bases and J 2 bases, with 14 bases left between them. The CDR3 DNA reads TGTGCCAGCAGCGGGACCGATAAAGCCTACGAGCAGTACTTC. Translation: CASSGTDKAYEQYF.